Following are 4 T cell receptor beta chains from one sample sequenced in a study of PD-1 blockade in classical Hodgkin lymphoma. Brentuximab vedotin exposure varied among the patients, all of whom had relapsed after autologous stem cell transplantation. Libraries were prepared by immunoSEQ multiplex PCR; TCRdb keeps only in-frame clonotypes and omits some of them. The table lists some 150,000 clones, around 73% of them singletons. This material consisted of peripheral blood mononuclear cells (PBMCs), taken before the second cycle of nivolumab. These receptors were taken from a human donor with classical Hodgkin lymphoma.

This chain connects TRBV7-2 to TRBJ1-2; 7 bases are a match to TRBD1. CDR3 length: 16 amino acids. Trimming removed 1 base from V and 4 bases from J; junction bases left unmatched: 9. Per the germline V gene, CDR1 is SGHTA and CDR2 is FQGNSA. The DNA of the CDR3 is TGTGCCAGCAGCTTAGTCTGGGACAGTGGAGCCTATGGCTACACCTTC. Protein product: CASSLVWDSGAYGYTF.

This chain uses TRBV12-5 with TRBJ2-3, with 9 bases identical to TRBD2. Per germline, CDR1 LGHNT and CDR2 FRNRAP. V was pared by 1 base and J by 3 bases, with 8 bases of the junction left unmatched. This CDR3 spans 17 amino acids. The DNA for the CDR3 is TGTGCTAGTGGTTTGGCCCTGCCGGGACTAGCAACAGATACGCAGTATTTT. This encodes CASGLALPGLATDTQYF.

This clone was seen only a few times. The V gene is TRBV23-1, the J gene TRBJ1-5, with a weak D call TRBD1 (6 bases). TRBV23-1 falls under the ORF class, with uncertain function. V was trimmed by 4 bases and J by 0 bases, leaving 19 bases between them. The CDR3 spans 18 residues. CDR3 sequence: CASSRENRDNYSNQPQHF. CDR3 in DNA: TGCGCCAGCAGTCGCGAGAACCGGGACAATTATAGCAATCAGCCCCAGCATTTT.

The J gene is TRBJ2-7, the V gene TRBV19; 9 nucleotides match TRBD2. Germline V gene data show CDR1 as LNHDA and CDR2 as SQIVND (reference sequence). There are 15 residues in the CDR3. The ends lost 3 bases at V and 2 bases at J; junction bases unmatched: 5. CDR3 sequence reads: CASSIGGLAPYEQYF. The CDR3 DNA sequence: TGTGCCAGTAGTATTGGGGGACTAGCCCCCTACGAGCAGTACTTC. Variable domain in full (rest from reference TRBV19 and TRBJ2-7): DGGITQSPKYLFRKEGQNVTLSCEQNLNHDAMYWYRQDPGQGLRLIYYSQIVNDFQKGDIAEGYSVSREKKESFPLTVTSAQKNPTAFYLCASSIGGLAPYEQYFGPGTRLTVT.